Shown below are 9 T cell receptor beta chains from a single sample sequenced in a study of shared clonotypes between healthy human individuals. The protocol was immunoSEQ multiplex PCR, while the TCRdb copy is restricted to in-frame clones and leaves out a portion. The sample lists some 740,000 clones, 90% to 95% occurring once. Naive CD8 cells, CD45RO-negative and positively selected for CCR7, excluded terminally differentiated effector memory CD45RA+ cells. Sequencing was carried out using naive CD8+ T cells sorted from blood. Receptors originate from a man aged 30 to 39 in good health.

This clone was seen only once. The chain uses TRBV11-2 and TRBJ2-7; TRBD2 agrees at 11 bases. CDR1 and CDR2 from the germline V gene are SGHAT and FQNNGV. Trimming cost V 4 bases and J 3 bases; bases outside gene matches: 8. There are 16 residues in the CDR3. CDR3 amino acids: CASSSGGTSGNYEQYF. CDR3 DNA: TGTGCCAGCAGCTCGGGGGGGACTAGCGGCAACTACGAGCAGTACTTC.

This clone was picked up a small number of times. The chain couples TRBV27 to TRBJ2-7; TRBD1 agrees at 9 bases. In germline, CDR1 is MNHEY, CDR2 SMNVEV (reference sequence). This CDR3 comprises 13 residues. The V segment lost 2 bases and the J segment 5 bases; nucleotides outside the gene matches: 1. The CDR3 DNA follows: TGTGCCAGCAGTTTAACAGGGGGCGACGAGCAGTACTTC. Translated: CASSLTGGDEQYF.

V is TRBV5-1 and J is TRBJ2-7; D perhaps matches TRBD2 (6 bases). This CDR3 is 15 amino acids long. V was trimmed by 0 bases and J by 1 base, leaving 11 bases between them. Germline V CDR1 and CDR2: SGHRS, YFSETQ. The CDR3 spells CASSLASVGSYEQYF. CDR3 DNA: TGCGCCAGCAGCTTGGCTAGCGTGGGATCCTACGAGCAGTACTTC.

This clone appeared once. The V call is TRBV19, the J call TRBJ2-3; 10 bases line up with TRBD1. The trim removed 6 bases at V and 2 bases at J, leaving 8 bases unmatched. The CDR3 is made up of 16 amino acids. Germline CDR1 and CDR2: LNHDA and SQIVND (reference sequence). The CDR3 coding sequence is TGTGCCAGTAGAACCTGGGGACAGGGGATCACAGATACGCAGTATTTT. It translates to CASRTWGQGITDTQYF. Full variable domain (outside the CDR3, taken from reference TRBV19 and TRBJ2-3): DGGITQSPKYLFRKEGQNVTLSCEQNLNHDAMYWYRQDPGQGLRLIYYSQIVNDFQKGDIAEGYSVSREKKESFPLTVTSAQKNPTAFYLCASRTWGQGITDTQYFGPGTRLTVL.

The chain recombines TRBV27 with TRBJ2-7; D unresolved. The CDR3 is made up of 15 amino acids. V was shortened by 7 bases and J by 1 base, with 17 bases between the two germline ends. Germline lookup yields CDR1 MNHEY and CDR2 SMNVEV (reference sequence). The CDR3 coding sequence is TGTGCCAGCACCCTTGACGGGTGGGGTTCCTACGAGCAGTACTTC. This translates into CASTLDGWGSYEQYF.

The chain employs TRBV28 and TRBJ2-7; the D is unclear. This CDR3 is 15 amino acids long. Germline V gene data show CDR1 as MDHEN and CDR2 as SYDVKM. V shed 2 bases and J shed 7 bases, with 18 bases lying between them. The CDR3 sequence is CASSLGEIGLEEQYF. CDR3 bases: TGTGCCAGCAGTTTAGGTGAGATCGGTCTCGAGGAGCAGTACTTC. Full variable domain (rest looked up from reference TRBV28 and TRBJ2-7): DVKVTQSSRYLVKRTGEKVFLECVQDMDHENMFWYRQDPGLGLRLIYFSYDVKMKEKGDIPEGYSVSREKKERFSLILESASTNQTSMYLCASSLGEIGLEEQYFGPGTRLTVT.

V usage is TRBV30 and J usage is TRBJ2-5; 7 bases are a match to TRBD1. CDR1 and CDR2 (germline): GTSNPN, SVGIG (reference sequence). With 2 bases clipped from V and 5 bases from J, the junction kept 8 bases outside the gene matches. The CDR3 runs to 14 residues. The CDR3 protein is CAWSSSGGGETQYF. Here the CDR3 DNA reads TGTGCCTGGAGTTCGTCAGGGGGTGGGGAGACCCAGTACTTC.

J is TRBJ2-7 and V is TRBV18; D is undetermined. The CDR3 is 16 amino acids. Germline V gives CDR1 KGHSH, CDR2 LQKENI. Trimming pared 3 bases from V and 2 bases from J, leaving 17 bases between. The chain's CDR3 is CASSPTYDGRPYEQYF. The CDR3 nucleotides are TGTGCCAGCTCACCGACCTACGACGGGCGACCCTACGAGCAGTACTTC.

This chain connects TRBV4-3 to TRBJ2-1, with 7 positions matching TRBD2. Germline values: CDR1 LGHNA, CDR2 YSLEER. There are 14 residues in the CDR3. Trimming cost V 1 base and J 9 bases; bases outside gene matches: 6. The CDR3 region is CASSQVGLVTEQFF. CDR3 sequence (DNA): TGCGCCAGCAGCCAAGTAGGACTAGTAACTGAGCAGTTCTTC.